The rows below give T cell receptor beta chains drawn from one sample of a study of blood T cell repertoires in COVID-19. Profiling relied on immunoSEQ multiplex PCR, and the TCRdb table lists in-frame clones only, not all of them. This sample yields some 64,000 clones, of which 72% are seen a single time; roughly 4.9% belongs to the top ten. The sequenced material came from peripheral blood. These receptors originate from a woman between 70 and 85 years old with COVID-19, enrolled during active disease. Each CDR3 is given with its conserved first and last residue. D genes are given only for firm matches. Rows give clone size only sometimes, using once, few, many, or a class for an expanded clone.

abundance	v_gene	d_gene	j_gene	CDR3nt	CDR3aa
-	TRBV5-4	TRBD1	TRBJ2-7	TGTGCCAGCAGCTTGTGGGACAGCCCCTACGAGCAGTACTTC	CASSLWDSPYEQYF
-	TRBV29-1	TRBD1	TRBJ2-7	TGCAGCGCCCTTTCCGGGACAGGCGTCATGTTAGAGCAGTACTTC	CSALSGTGVMLEQYF
-	TRBV23-1	TRBD2	TRBJ2-1	TGCGCCACCCAGGAGGGACTAGCTGAGCAGTTCTTC	CATQEGLAEQFF
-	TRBV27	-	TRBJ2-7	TGTGCCACCGCATACGGGGTTACCTACGAGCAGTACTTC	CATAYGVTYEQYF
-	TRBV6-6	-	TRBJ1-1	TGTGCCAGCAGTTACGGCGGGGGCGCGGACACTGAAGCTTTCTTT	CASSYGGGADTEAFF
-	TRBV6-5	-	TRBJ1-5	TGTGCCAGCAGCTTCGGGAGGGGCGGCAATCAGCCCCAGCATTTT	CASSFGRGGNQPQHF
few	TRBV7-3	-	TRBJ1-1	TGTGCCAGCAGCTCGGACATTCACAACACTGAAGCTTTCTTT	CASSSDIHNTEAFF
-	TRBV11-2	TRBD1	TRBJ1-1	TGTGCCAGCAGCTTCCGACCTACAGGGGCAGTTGAAGCTTTCTTT	CASSFRPTGAVEAFF
once	TRBV19	TRBD1	TRBJ1-4	TGTGCCAGTAGAAGTCCGGGACAGGGTACCGAAAAACTGTTTTTT	CASRSPGQGTEKLFF
-	TRBV15	TRBD2	TRBJ2-3	TGTGCCACCAGCAGAGATGGGAGGGGAAGCACAGATACGCAGTATTTT	CATSRDGRGSTDTQYF
once	TRBV7-3	TRBD2	TRBJ2-2	TGTGCCAGCAGCTCAGGAGGGCTAGCGGGTACCGGGGAGCTGTTTTTT	CASSSGGLAGTGELFF
-	TRBV3-1/TRBV3-2	TRBD1	TRBJ1-2	TGTGCCAGCAGCCCAGTCGACAGGGTAGGATATGGCTACACCTTC	CASSPVDRVGYGYTF
-	TRBV5-6	TRBD1	TRBJ2-1	TGTGCCAGCAGCTTGGACAGGGGCTCCTACAATGAGCAGTTCTTC	CASSLDRGSYNEQFF
-	TRBV5-1	TRBD2	TRBJ2-5	TGCGCCAGCAGCTCTAGCGGGAGAAGGGAGACCCAGTACTTC	CASSSSGRRETQYF
-	TRBV6-6	-	TRBJ1-1	TGTGCCAGCATAGGACCAGGGGTGGCCACTGAAGCTTTCTTT	CASIGPGVATEAFF
few	TRBV7-6	-	TRBJ2-1	TGTGCCAGCAGCCTCGCGGGTGCCTACAATGAGCAGTTCTTC	CASSLAGAYNEQFF
many	TRBV6-2/TRBV6-3	-	TRBJ1-1	TGTGCCAGCAGTTACTCAACAGTCAACACTGAAGCTTTCTTT	CASSYSTVNTEAFF
-	TRBV2	-	TRBJ1-5	TGTGCCAGCAGTGATTCGAGAGGGCTCACGAGCAATCAGCCCCAGCATTTT	CASSDSRGLTSNQPQHF
few	TRBV11-3	-	TRBJ1-1	TGTGCCAGCAGCTTGGGGCTCGCGACTGAAGCTTTCTTT	CASSLGLATEAFF
-	TRBV7-3	-	TRBJ2-3	TGTGCCAGCAGCTTGAGCCACACAGATACGCAGTATTTT	CASSLSHTDTQYF
-	TRBV18	-	TRBJ1-6	TGTGCCAGCTCGGCGGGAACTAATAATTCACCCCTCCACTTT	CASSAGTNNSPLHF
-	TRBV27	TRBD2	TRBJ2-1	TGTGCCAGCAGCCCCGGACTAGCTGGCAATGAGCAGTTCTTC	CASSPGLAGNEQFF
-	TRBV5-1	-	TRBJ2-7	TGCGCCAGCAGCGAGGGACATGTGAGCTCCTACGAGCAGTACTTC	CASSEGHVSSYEQYF
-	TRBV5-6	-	TRBJ1-1	TGTGCCAGCAGCGACCCGGCAGGAATGAACACTGAAGCTTTCTTT	CASSDPAGMNTEAFF
-	TRBV7-9	-	TRBJ1-1	TGTGCCAGCAGCTTAGTTCGCGGCCTCGCGGGCACTGAAGCTTTCTTT	CASSLVRGLAGTEAFF
many	TRBV2	-	TRBJ1-6	TGTGCCAGCAGAACTACAGGGTTCTATAATTCACCCCTCCACTTT	CASRTTGFYNSPLHF